The TCR beta chain described here comes from a study of T cell responses to AZD1222 COVID-19 vaccine (dated by TCRdb to the early 2020s). For the study in its entirety: AZD1222 recipients with second doses at about 4 weeks or about 12 weeks were pooled, because spike-specific TCR depth and breadth did not differ between schedules. Trial participants were enrolled by age into subgroups of 18-55, 56-69 and 70-plus years, and around 140, 26 and 57 TCR-sequenced participants, respectively, were included in these subgroups. A total of approximately 240 trial participants underwent TCR sequencing, of whom 207 received two doses of AZD1222 and some 26 received two doses of the MenACWY control vaccine.

The CDR3 regions of human TCRbeta chains were subjected to immunosequencing. The paper's processing steps were these. Repertoire TCRs were matched against a reference library of SARS-CoV-2-specific TCRs generated with the MIRA antigen-specificity platform. Breadth was defined as the fraction of unique TCRs that were SARS-CoV-2-associated. Depth was defined as the fraction of total T cells that were SARS-CoV-2-associated. Using the MIRA data, each spike-specific TCR was assigned both to the spike region to which the TCR was reactive and to a CD4 or CD8 class. Log10-transformed breadth and depth values were compared by one-way ANOVA with Sidak's multiple comparisons tests. The source is immuneACCESS, and TCRdb retained only in-frame sequences with V and J called. Part of the clones is not carried over; for the studies checked, unresolved V genes explain less than half of this, and the remainder is unexplained. Clone size and V and J calls were adopted from that table, with D and trimming inferred from the DNA. This sample lists 150,000 to 200,000 clones; around 90% were detected once. The ten largest clones add up to 4% to 5.5% of the sample.

A note on this clone: Its recognized antigen is unknown. No much larger clonotype is one base removed from it; base qualities were not supplied.

The time point label for this specimen denotes: baseline before first vaccination. Vaccinee samples came from UK trials COV001 and COV002, including a single-blind randomized controlled phase 2/3 trial of AZD1222 (ChAdOx1 nCoV-19) in healthy adults. Trial participant PBMC samples were collected at day 0 and day 28 after the second dose for TCRbeta chain sequencing. V drops 2 bases and J drops 3 bases, leaving 9 bases in between. CDR1 and CDR2 (SGHDT, YYEEEE) derive from the germline V gene. Reading from cysteine to phenylalanine, the CDR3 counts 13 amino acids. Only the CDR3 part of the read is kept: 39 bases, read in frame from the first base. Study-level results and caveats: After two AZD1222 doses, spike-specific TCR breadth and depth were significantly higher than at day 0 and than in MenACWY recipients. Epitopes outside the regions mutated in the B.1.351 and B.1.1.7 variants were reportedly recognized by nearly half of the unique spike-specific TCRs. Conclusions about previously exposed vaccinees were limited because only five to seven AZD1222 recipients were SARS-CoV-2 seropositive at baseline. Because no day 14 peak-response samples were available, repertoires were characterized only after the peak T cell response. The 56-69-year group was small, and its depth increase did not reach significance, likely because of low power. Most participants were white British and females outnumbered males, and the authors suggested that clonal diversity may have been underestimated. Vaccine-associated CD4 TCRs spanned the whole spike protein, with dominant responses in regions 160-218 and 743-854.

The rearranged chain carries TRBV5-6 and TRBJ2-7, with no D gene named confidently. This receptor was taken from an adult in good health. Here the sequenced sample was peripheral blood, taken on day 0 of AZD1222 vaccination. The CDR3 protein sequence reads: CASSFGPNYEQYF. The sequenced DNA: TGTGCCAGCAGCTTTGGCCCCAACTACGAGCAGTACTTC.